This T cell receptor (beta chain) was observed in a study of cytomegalovirus exposure and HLA in healthy donors. Whole-study results and caveats: The likely explanation for a cluster of highly shared sequence variants was sequencing artifact. Earlier analysis found most TCR beta V segments productive about 87% or about 30% of the time.

The CDR3 consists of 11 residues. The germline V gene has CDR1 SGHDN and CDR2 FVKESK. V was cut by 6 bases and J by 5 bases, with 7 bases left in between. About this clone: The antigen is unknown.

Primers included in the PCR were 60 Vbeta and 13 Jbeta primers. Measured with immunoSEQ multiplex PCR; TCRdb has only the in-frame clones, and not every one. The data contain under 250,000 clones, 85% of them singletons. The donors gave bone marrow, and they were healthy. This donor's file did not include a recorded CMV serostatus. This TCR was sampled from a human donor in good health. This sequence joins TRBV14 and TRBJ2-5; a weak D match, TRBD1 (5 bases). The sequencing input was PBMCs. CDR3 sequence (DNA): TGTGCCAGCAGTTACAGGGAGACCCAGTACTTC. Translated, it gives CASSYRETQYF.